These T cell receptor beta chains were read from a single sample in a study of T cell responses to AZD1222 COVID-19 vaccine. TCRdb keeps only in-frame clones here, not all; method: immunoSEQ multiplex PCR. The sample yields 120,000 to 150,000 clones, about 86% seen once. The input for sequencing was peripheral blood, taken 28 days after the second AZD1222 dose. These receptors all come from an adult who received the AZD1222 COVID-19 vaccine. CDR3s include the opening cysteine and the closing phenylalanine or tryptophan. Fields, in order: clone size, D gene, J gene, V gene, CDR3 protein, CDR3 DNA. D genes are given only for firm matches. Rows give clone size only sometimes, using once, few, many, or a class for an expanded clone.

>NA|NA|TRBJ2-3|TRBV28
CASTLTDTQYF
TGTGCCAGCACCCTCACAGATACGCAGTATTTT
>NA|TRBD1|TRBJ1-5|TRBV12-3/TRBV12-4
CASSSTGNGPQHF
TGTGCCAGCAGTTCGACAGGGAACGGGCCCCAGCATTTT
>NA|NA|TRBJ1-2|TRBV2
CASSEQARGGYTF
TGTGCCAGCAGCGAGCAGGCCCGGGGGGGCTACACCTTC
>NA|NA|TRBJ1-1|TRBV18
CASSPFSRDSPGEAFF
TGTGCCAGCTCCCCCTTTTCTCGGGACTCTCCTGGTGAAGCTTTCTTT
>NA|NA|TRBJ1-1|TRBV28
CASSFVGFVEAFF
TGTGCCAGCAGTTTTGTGGGGTTCGTTGAAGCTTTCTTT
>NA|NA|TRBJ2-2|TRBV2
CASSENRDPGELFF
TGTGCCAGCAGTGAGAACAGGGATCCAGGGGAGCTGTTTTTT
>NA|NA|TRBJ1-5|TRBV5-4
CASSPGGSNQPQHF
TGTGCCAGCAGCCCCGGGGGAAGCAATCAGCCCCAGCATTTT
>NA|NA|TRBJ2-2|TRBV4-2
CASSQDRAGAHTGELFF
TGTGCCAGCAGCCAAGATCGTGCGGGGGCTCACACCGGGGAGCTGTTTTTT
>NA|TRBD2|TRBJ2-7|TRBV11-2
CASSSVAGGQSEQYF
TGTGCCAGCAGCTCCGTTGCGGGGGGGCAAAGCGAGCAGTACTTC
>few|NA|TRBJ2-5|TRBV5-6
CASTERRGGVVTQYF
TGTGCCAGCACCGAAAGGAGGGGGGGTGTGGTGACCCAGTACTTC
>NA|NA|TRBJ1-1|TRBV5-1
CASSLETPNTEAFF
TGCGCCAGCAGCTTGGAGACACCCAACACTGAAGCTTTCTTT
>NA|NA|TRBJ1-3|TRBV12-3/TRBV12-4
CASIPRGNTIYF
TGTGCCAGCATCCCTCGGGGAAACACCATATATTTT
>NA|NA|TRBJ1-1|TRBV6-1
CASSDLALQFTEAFF
TGTGCCAGCAGTGATCTGGCCCTACAGTTCACTGAAGCTTTCTTT
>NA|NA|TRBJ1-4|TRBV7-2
CASSLLGLGKLFF
TGTGCCAGCAGCTTACTGGGGTTGGGAAAACTGTTTTTT
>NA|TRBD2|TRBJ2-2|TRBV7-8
CASSLGGLASQGELFF
TGTGCCAGCAGCTTAGGGGGACTAGCGTCCCAGGGGGAGCTGTTTTTT
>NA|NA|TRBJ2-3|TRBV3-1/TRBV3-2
CASTPLGGAISTDTQYF
TGTGCCAGCACCCCCCTTGGGGGGGCCATTAGCACAGATACGCAGTATTTT
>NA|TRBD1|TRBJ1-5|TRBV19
CAGGYPGQGAQHF
TGTGCCGGGGGGTACCCGGGACAGGGGGCCCAGCATTTT
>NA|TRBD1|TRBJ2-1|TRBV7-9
CASTKGVPGQGWGNNEQFF
TGTGCCAGCACCAAAGGCGTCCCGGGACAGGGATGGGGGAACAATGAGCAGTTCTTC
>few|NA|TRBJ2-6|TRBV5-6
CASTVIGANVLTF
TGTGCCAGCACAGTGATTGGGGCCAACGTCCTGACTTTC
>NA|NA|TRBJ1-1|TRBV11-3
CASSLEGAQAFF
TGTGCCAGCAGCTTAGAGGGGGCACAAGCTTTCTTT
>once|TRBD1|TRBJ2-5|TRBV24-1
CATSDWTGGQETQYF
TGTGCCACCAGTGACTGGACAGGGGGCCAAGAGACCCAGTACTTC
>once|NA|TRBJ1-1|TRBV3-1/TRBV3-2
CASSQARGTEAFF
TGTGCCAGCAGCCAAGCGCGGGGAACTGAAGCTTTCTTT